This entry is about one TCR beta chain. Its recognized antigen is unknown. Base qualities are missing; no much larger clone stands one base away. The source of the sample is a study of T cell changes during pregnancy in multiple sclerosis (dated by TCRdb to between 2017 and 2020). Context from the whole study: The study examined how the T cell repertoire changed over the course of pregnancy in women with multiple sclerosis.

Libraries were made using the immunoSEQ multiplex PCR assay. The table was pulled from immuneACCESS by TCRdb, which kept in-frame rearrangements only. Such tables lose some clones; where checked, under half of the loss comes from unresolved V genes, and the rest has no known cause. The sample table holds under 130,000 clones, of which 85% to 95% were seen once. About 0.9% of the sample belongs to the ten largest clones. The germline V gene yields SGHRS for CDR1 and YFSETQ for CDR2. V was cut back by 4 bases and J by 2 bases, leaving a gap of 13 bases between them. The CDR3 contains 14 residues, cysteine and phenylalanine counted. This entry keeps only the CDR3 DNA: 42 bases, framed from base 1.

Here the chain combines TRBV5-1 and TRBJ2-7; the D gene is perhaps TRBD2, on 6 matching bases. This specimen was peripheral blood, taken after pregnancy. The receptor was derived from a female donor with multiple sclerosis, enrolled in a pregnancy study. The CDR3: CASSRDSRPYEQYF. The DNA sequence is as follows: TGCGCCAGCAGCCGGGACTCCCGGCCCTACGAGCAGTACTTC. Outside the CDR3, residues come from the reference TRBV5-1 and TRBJ2-7 proteins, so the full variable domain is: KAGVTQTPRYLIKTRGQQVTLSCSPISGHRSVSWYQQTPGQGLQFLFEYFSETQRNKGNFPGRFSGRQFSNSRSEMNVSTLELGDSALYLCASSRDSRPYEQYFGPGTRLTVT.